One sample yielded the 17 T cell receptor beta chains listed below, sequenced in a study of PD-L1 blockade in urothelial cancer. Data came from immunoSEQ multiplex PCR; TCRdb stores just in-frame clones and leaves some out. The sample has tens of thousands of clones, 84% seen once; the top ten hold approximately 10%. Time point noted: pretreatment peripheral blood. Source: PBMCs, taken around atezolizumab (anti-PD-L1) treatment. Source of these receptors: a woman in her 70s with urothelial cancer.

Only one count was recorded for this clone. V gene TRBV2 combines with J gene TRBJ1-4; 8 nucleotides line up with TRBD1. V shed 7 bases and J 5 bases; nucleotides not matched to a gene: 9. The germline V gene has CDR1 SNHLY and CDR2 FYNNEI. The CDR3 is 15 residues long. CDR3 DNA: TGTGCCAGCAATCTCAGGGGGCGCGAGAATGAAAAACTGTTTTTT. It is translated as CASNLRGRENEKLFF.

V gene TRBV11-2 combines with J gene TRBJ2-7; TRBD2 matches 8 bases. Germline V lookup: CDR1 SGHAT, CDR2 FQNNGV. The CDR3 contains 14 residues. J was trimmed by 6 bases and V by 5 bases; bases with no gene match: 9. The CDR3 DNA reads TGTGCCAGCAGCAAGGGCGGACTAGCAGGCGAGCAGTACTTC. Residues: CASSKGGLAGEQYF.

This clone was picked up one time. V usage is TRBV4-3 and J usage is TRBJ2-2; 9 nucleotides match TRBD2. CDR1 is LGHNA and CDR2 is YSLEER in the germline V gene. The junction had 9 bases not matched to a gene; V was cut back by 5 bases and J by 5 bases. This CDR3 comprises 16 residues. The CDR3: CASSSSGALGTGELFF. DNA for the CDR3: TGCGCCAGCAGCTCTAGCGGGGCCCTCGGGACCGGGGAGCTGTTTTTT.

The chain joins TRBV28 to TRBJ2-1; D possibly corresponds to TRBD2 (5 bases). The V end lost 6 bases, the J end lost 0 bases, and 6 bases lay between the germline ends. The CDR3 contains 13 residues. The germline gives CDR1 MDHEN, CDR2 SYDVKM. DNA of the CDR3: TGTGCCAGCAGGGACTCCTCCTACAATGAGCAGTTCTTC. Protein sequence: CASRDSSYNEQFF.

Here the CDR3 DNA reads TGTGCCAGCAGCTTAGCCTGGACAGGGGGCGGTGAGACCCAGTACTTC. Residues: CASSLAWTGGGETQYF. This chain joins TRBV7-9 and TRBJ2-5, with 11 bases identical to TRBD1. J was trimmed by 5 bases and V by 0 bases; bases with no gene match: 5. Per the germline V gene, CDR1 is SEHNR and CDR2 is FQNEAQ (reference sequence). CDR3 size: 16 residues.

Sample share makes this clone medium-sized (0.01 to 0.1%). The genes are TRBV6-6 and TRBJ1-5, with 10 bases aligning to TRBD1. Trimming at V came to 6 bases and at J to 1 base, leaving 3 bases not matched to a gene. Germline CDR1 and CDR2: MNHNY and SVGAGI (reference sequence). The length of the CDR3 is 15 residues. The CDR3 DNA sequence: TGTGCCAGCAGCGCGGGACAGGGGAGCAATCAGCCCCAGCATTTT. It yields the protein CASSAGQGSNQPQHF.

The CDR3 loop reads CASSSAPGTHGYTF. CDR3 coding DNA: TGTGCCAGCAGTTCCGCTCCCGGGACACATGGCTACACCTTC. The rearrangement joins TRBV27 to TRBJ1-2; D might be TRBD1 (6 bases). The CDR3 spans 14 residues. V dropped 4 bases and J dropped 6 bases, with 15 bases sitting between them. CDR1 is MNHEY and CDR2 is SMNVEV in the germline V gene (reference sequence).

The chain is built from TRBV6-1 and TRBJ2-5; TRBD1 matches at 8 bases. The CDR3 loop spans 13 amino acids. Looked up from germline, CDR1 is MNHNS and CDR2 is SASEGT. Trimming at V came to 10 bases and at J to 5 bases, leaving 9 bases not matched to a gene. CDR3 DNA: TGTGCCACCTTTGGGACAGGTGGGGAGACCCAGTACTTC. Residues: CATFGTGGETQYF.

This chain uses TRBV11-3 with TRBJ2-7; 7 bases agree with TRBD1. The ends lost 5 bases at V and 6 bases at J; junction bases unmatched: 4. The CDR3 is 12 amino acids. CDR1 is SGHNT, CDR2 YENEEA, per germline. The CDR3 DNA sequence: TGTGCCAGCAGCGAGGACAGGAGCGAGCAGTACTTC. Its translation: CASSEDRSEQYF.

The CDR3 loop is CACTSGSVAYEQYF. The CDR3 nucleotides read TGTGCCTGCACCTCAGGCAGTGTTGCCTACGAGCAGTACTTC. J is TRBJ2-7 and V is TRBV30; unclear D gene. V was shortened by 6 bases and J by 2 bases, with 17 bases between the two germline ends. Germline loops: CDR1 GTSNPN, CDR2 SVGIG (reference sequence). The CDR3 is 14 amino acids.

The V gene is TRBV30, the J gene TRBJ1-2; unclear D gene. The germline V gene has CDR1 GTSNPN and CDR2 SVGIG (reference sequence). This CDR3 has 14 residues. V was trimmed by 4 bases and J by 4 bases, leaving 16 bases between them. The CDR3 here is CAWTISGSGYGYTF. In nucleotides, the CDR3 is TGTGCCTGGACAATAAGTGGAAGCGGCTATGGCTACACCTTC.

This rearrangement joins TRBV7-9 to TRBJ2-3; 7 bases are a match to TRBD2. Per germline, CDR1 SEHNR and CDR2 FQNEAQ (reference sequence). There are 16 residues in the CDR3. J gave up 2 bases and V 1 base, and 6 bases lay outside the gene matches. The CDR3 protein is CASSLGASGYTDTQYF. The CDR3 nucleotides read TGTGCCAGCAGCTTAGGGGCTAGCGGTTACACAGATACGCAGTATTTT.

The chain couples TRBV5-5 to TRBJ1-2; possible D gene TRBD1, 6 bases. Germline loops: CDR1 SGHKS, CDR2 YYEKEE (reference sequence). The germline V and J ends were trimmed by 3 bases and 4 bases, with 10 bases remaining between them. This CDR3 region has 13 residues. CDR3 sequence (DNA): TGTGCCAGCAGCTCAGGACAGACCTATGGCTACACCTTC. This translates into CASSSGQTYGYTF.

The chain has TRBV29-1 and TRBJ2-7; 8 nucleotides match TRBD1. The CDR3 has 15 amino acids. Germline V gene sequence: CDR1 SQVTM, CDR2 ANQGSEA. The V gene end was trimmed by 6 bases and the J gene end by 5 bases; junction bases not matched to a gene: 15. CDR3 amino acids: CSVLPQGAPEHEQYF. The DNA of the CDR3 is TGCAGCGTCCTCCCCCAGGGGGCGCCTGAACACGAGCAGTACTTC.

The chain combines TRBV30 with TRBJ2-5; no firm D call. Germline V gene sequence: CDR1 GTSNPN, CDR2 SVGIG (reference sequence). Between the trimmed V and J ends, which lost 1 base and 9 bases, there was a span of 12 bases. The CDR3 length is 12 residues. CDR3 sequence reads: CAWSGVSTSQYF. CDR3 coding DNA: TGTGCCTGGAGTGGAGTGAGTACGTCCCAGTACTTC. The full variable domain, rest sourced from reference TRBV30 and TRBJ2-5, is SQTIHQWPATLVQPVGSPLSLECTVEGTSNPNLYWYRQAAGRGLQLLFYSVGIGQISSEVPQNLSASRPQDRQFILSSKKLLLSDSGFYLCAWSGVSTSQYFGPGTRLLVL.

The chain links TRBV27 to TRBJ2-6, with 10 bases matching TRBD1. The CDR3 extends over 17 amino acids. With 6 bases clipped from V and 0 bases from J, the junction kept 5 bases outside the gene matches. Germline V gene sequence: CDR1 MNHEY, CDR2 SMNVEV (reference sequence). CDR3 nucleotide sequence: TGTGCCAGCAGACCGGGACAGGGGAACTCTGGGGCCAACGTCCTGACTTTC. It encodes CASRPGQGNSGANVLTF.

The rearrangement links TRBV29-1 to TRBJ2-3; D may be TRBD2 (6 bases). V was cut by 4 bases and J by 0 bases, with 8 bases left in between. CDR3 length: 13 amino acids. Germline V gives CDR1 SQVTM, CDR2 ANQGSEA. DNA for the CDR3: TGCAGCGTTGCCGGGGGAAGCACAGATACGCAGTATTTT. Translated: CSVAGGSTDTQYF.